The clone carrying this T cell receptor beta chain came up once. V was shortened by 3 bases and J by 8 bases, with 10 bases between the two germline ends. CDR3 size: 13 residues. Germline CDR1 MNHNY, CDR2 SVGAGI (reference sequence). Intraepithelial and lamina propria lymphocytes were freed from processed graft tissue. These data come from a study of graft-versus-host responses after intestinal transplantation. TCRdb keeps only in-frame clones here, not all; method: immunoSEQ multiplex PCR. This table has some 40,000 clones, 75% to 90% appearing once. This clonotype was sampled from a human patient who received an intestinal transplant, so some T cells may come from the graft donor. V is TRBV6-6 and J is TRBJ1-4, with D maybe TRBD1 (5 bases). Specimen: ileum tissue, collected approximately 200 days after intestinal transplant. CDR3 nucleotides: TGTGCCAGCAGTTATGGCAGGGAAGAAAAACTGTTTTTT. The encoded protein is CASSYGREEKLFF.